This T cell receptor (beta chain) was documented in a study of blood T cell repertoires in COVID-19. This table comes from immunoSEQ multiplex PCR, and its TCRdb copy is limited to in-frame clones, with some not included. Of 180,000 or so clones in the sample, 80% to 90% were seen once. The TCR was taken from a woman of 80 years or more with COVID-19, enrolled during active disease. The sequenced material came from peripheral blood.

The CDR3 is CASSPPGQKLYGYTF. In DNA, the CDR3 is TGTGCCAGCAGTCCTCCGGGACAGAAACTCTATGGCTACACCTTC. V gene TRBV28 combines with J gene TRBJ1-2; 7 bases are a match to TRBD1. The trim removed 5 bases at V and 4 bases at J, leaving 10 bases unmatched. CDR3 length: 15 residues. The germline V gene has CDR1 MDHEN and CDR2 SYDVKM.